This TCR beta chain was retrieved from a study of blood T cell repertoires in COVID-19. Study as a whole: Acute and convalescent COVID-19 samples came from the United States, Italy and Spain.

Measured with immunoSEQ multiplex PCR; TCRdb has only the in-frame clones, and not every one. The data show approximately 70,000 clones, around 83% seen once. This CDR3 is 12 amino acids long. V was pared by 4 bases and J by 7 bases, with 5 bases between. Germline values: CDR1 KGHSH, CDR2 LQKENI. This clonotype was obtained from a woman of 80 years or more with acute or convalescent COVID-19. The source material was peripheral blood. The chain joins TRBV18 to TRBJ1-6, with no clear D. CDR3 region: CASSRTNSPLHF. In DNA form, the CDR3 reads TGTGCCAGCTCACGCACAAATTCACCCCTCCACTTT.